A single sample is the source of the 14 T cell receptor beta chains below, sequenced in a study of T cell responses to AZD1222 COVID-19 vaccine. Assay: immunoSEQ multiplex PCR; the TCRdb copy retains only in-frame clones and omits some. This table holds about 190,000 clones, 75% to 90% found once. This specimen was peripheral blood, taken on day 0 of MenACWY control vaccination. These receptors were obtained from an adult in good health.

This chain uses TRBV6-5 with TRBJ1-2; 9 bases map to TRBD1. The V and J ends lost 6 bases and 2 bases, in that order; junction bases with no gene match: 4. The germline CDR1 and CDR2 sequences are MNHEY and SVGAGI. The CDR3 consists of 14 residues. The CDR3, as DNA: TGTGCCAGCAGAGACGGGACAGGGAACTATGGCTACACCTTC. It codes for CASRDGTGNYGYTF.

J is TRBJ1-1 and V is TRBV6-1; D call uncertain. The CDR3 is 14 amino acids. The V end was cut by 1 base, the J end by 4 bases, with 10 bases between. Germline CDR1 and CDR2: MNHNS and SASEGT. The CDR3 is CASSEGDGVTEAFF. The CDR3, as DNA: TGTGCCAGCAGTGAAGGTGACGGGGTCACTGAAGCTTTCTTT.

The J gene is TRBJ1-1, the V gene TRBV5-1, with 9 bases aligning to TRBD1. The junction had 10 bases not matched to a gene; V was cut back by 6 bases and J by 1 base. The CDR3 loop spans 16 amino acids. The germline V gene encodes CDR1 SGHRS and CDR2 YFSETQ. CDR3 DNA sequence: TGCGCCAGCACACGTCCCGGGACAGGGTCGAACACTGAAGCTTTCTTT. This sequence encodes CASTRPGTGSNTEAFF.

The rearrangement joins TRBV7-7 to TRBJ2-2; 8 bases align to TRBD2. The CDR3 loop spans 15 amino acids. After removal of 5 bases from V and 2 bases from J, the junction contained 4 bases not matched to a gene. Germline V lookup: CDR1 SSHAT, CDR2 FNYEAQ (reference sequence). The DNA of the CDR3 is TGTGCCAGCAGCGCAGCGGGGGCTAACACCGGGGAGCTGTTTTTT. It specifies CASSAAGANTGELFF.

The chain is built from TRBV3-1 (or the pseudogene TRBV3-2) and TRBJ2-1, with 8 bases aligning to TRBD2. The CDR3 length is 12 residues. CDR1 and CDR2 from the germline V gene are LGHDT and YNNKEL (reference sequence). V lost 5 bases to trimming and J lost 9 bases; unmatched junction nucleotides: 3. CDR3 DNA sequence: TGTGCCAGCAGCGAAAGCGGGGGTGAGCAGTTCTTC. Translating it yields CASSESGGEQFF.

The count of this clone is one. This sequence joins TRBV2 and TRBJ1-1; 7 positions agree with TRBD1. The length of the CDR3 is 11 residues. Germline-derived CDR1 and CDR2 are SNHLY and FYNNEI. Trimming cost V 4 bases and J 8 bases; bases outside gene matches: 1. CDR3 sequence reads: CASSGGQEAFF. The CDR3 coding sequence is TGTGCCAGCAGTGGGGGACAGGAAGCTTTCTTT.

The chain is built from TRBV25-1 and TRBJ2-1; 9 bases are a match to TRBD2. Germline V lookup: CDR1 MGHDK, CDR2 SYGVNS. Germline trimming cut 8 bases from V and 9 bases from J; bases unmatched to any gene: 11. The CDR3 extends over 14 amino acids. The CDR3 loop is CASRGAGGLSEQFF. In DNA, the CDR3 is TGTGCCAGCCGAGGGGCGGGGGGGCTTTCTGAGCAGTTCTTC.

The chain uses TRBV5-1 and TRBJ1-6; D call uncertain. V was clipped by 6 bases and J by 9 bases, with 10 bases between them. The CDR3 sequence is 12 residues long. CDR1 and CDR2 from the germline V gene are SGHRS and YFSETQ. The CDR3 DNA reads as TGCGCCAGCAACGGGGAGGGTTCACCCCTCCACTTT. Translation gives CASNGEGSPLHF.

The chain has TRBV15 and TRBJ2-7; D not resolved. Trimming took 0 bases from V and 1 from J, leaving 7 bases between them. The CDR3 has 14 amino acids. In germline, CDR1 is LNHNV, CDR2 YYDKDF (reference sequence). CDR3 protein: CATSRDQVSYEQYF. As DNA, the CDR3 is TGTGCCACCAGCAGAGACCAAGTTTCCTACGAGCAGTACTTC.

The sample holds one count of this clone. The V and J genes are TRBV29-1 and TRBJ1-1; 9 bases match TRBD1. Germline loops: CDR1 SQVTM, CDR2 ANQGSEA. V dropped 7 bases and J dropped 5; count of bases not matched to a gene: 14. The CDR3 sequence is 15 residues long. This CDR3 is CSGRDRAPGETEAFF. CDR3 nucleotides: TGCAGCGGCCGGGACAGGGCCCCGGGGGAGACTGAAGCTTTCTTT. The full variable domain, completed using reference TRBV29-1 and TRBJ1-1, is SAVISQKPSRDICQRGTSLTIQCQVDSQVTMMFWYRQQPGQSLTLIATANQGSEATYESGFVIDKFPISRPNLTFSTLTVSNMSPEDSSIYLCSGRDRAPGETEAFFGQGTRLTVV.

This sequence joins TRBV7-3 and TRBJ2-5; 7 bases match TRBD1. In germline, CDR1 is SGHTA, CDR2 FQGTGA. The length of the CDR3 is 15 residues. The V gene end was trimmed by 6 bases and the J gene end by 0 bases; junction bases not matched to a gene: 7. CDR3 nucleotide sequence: TGTGCCAGCAGACACACCGGGACAGACCAAGAGACCCAGTACTTC. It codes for CASRHTGTDQETQYF.

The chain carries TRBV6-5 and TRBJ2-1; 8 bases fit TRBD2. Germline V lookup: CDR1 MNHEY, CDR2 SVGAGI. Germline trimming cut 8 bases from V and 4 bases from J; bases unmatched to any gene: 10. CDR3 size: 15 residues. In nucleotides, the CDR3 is TGTGCCAGCGAAGGAGCGGGAGTCTCTTACAATGAGCAGTTCTTC. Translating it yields CASEGAGVSYNEQFF.

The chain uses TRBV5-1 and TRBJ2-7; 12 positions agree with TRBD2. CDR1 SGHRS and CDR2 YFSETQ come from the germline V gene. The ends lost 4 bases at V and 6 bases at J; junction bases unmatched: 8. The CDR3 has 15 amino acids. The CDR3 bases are TGCGCCAGCAGCCCCGGACTAGCGGGATCATTCGAGCAGTACTTC. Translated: CASSPGLAGSFEQYF.

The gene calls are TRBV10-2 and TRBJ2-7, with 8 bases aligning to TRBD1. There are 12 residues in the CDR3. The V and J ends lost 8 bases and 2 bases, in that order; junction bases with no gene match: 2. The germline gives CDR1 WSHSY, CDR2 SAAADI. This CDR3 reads CASGTGAYEQYF. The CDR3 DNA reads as TGCGCCAGCGGGACAGGTGCCTACGAGCAGTACTTC.